The 8 T cell receptor beta chains below were found in one sample sequenced in a study of blood T cell repertoires in COVID-19. The table came from immunoSEQ multiplex PCR; TCRdb's copy has only in-frame clones and leaves some out. The sample includes about 160,000 clones, 82% of them seen just once. The sample taken for sequencing was peripheral blood. The receptors come from a woman aged 40 to 49 with COVID-19, enrolled during active disease.

The rearrangement links TRBV6-2 or TRBV6-3 to TRBJ2-7, with 11 bases that match TRBD2. This CDR3 has 14 amino acids. Germline V lookup: CDR1 MNHEY, CDR2 SVGEGT. V lost 5 bases and J lost 2; bases outside the gene matches: 2. The CDR3 loop reads CASSLLAGAYEQYF. The DNA of the CDR3 is TGTGCCAGCAGTCTACTAGCGGGAGCCTACGAGCAGTACTTC.

V is TRBV19 and J is TRBJ1-2, with TRBD1 identical over 8 bases. Trimming took 9 bases from V and 4 from J; bases not matched to a gene: 7. This CDR3 has 13 residues. In germline, CDR1 is LNHDA, CDR2 SQIVND (reference sequence). CDR3 residues: CASGQGVPYGYTF. In nucleotides, the CDR3 is TGTGCCAGCGGACAGGGAGTACCCTATGGCTACACCTTC. The full variable domain, completed using reference TRBV19 and TRBJ1-2, is DGGITQSPKYLFRKEGQNVTLSCEQNLNHDAMYWYRQDPGQGLRLIYYSQIVNDFQKGDIAEGYSVSREKKESFPLTVTSAQKNPTAFYLCASGQGVPYGYTFGSGTRLTVV.

The genes are TRBV12-5 and TRBJ2-1; D ambiguous. The CDR3 runs 13 residues. The V gene lost 5 bases and the J gene lost 9 bases, with 14 bases spanning the gap. Germline CDR1 LGHNT, CDR2 FRNRAP. The DNA for the CDR3 is TGTGCTAGTGGTAAGCCCACAGAGATTGAGCAGTTCTTC. This translates into CASGKPTEIEQFF.

The rearrangement links TRBV6-5 to TRBJ2-2; weak D call: TRBD1 (6 bases). The CDR3 totals 15 residues. Germline assignment: CDR1 MNHEY and CDR2 SVGAGI. Deletions cut 8 bases from V and 4 bases from J, with 17 bases between. The CDR3 coding sequence is TGTGCCAGCCGTCTTGGGACACAGCCCACCGGGGAGCTGTTTTTT. Translated: CASRLGTQPTGELFF.

The rearrangement uses TRBV6-5 and TRBJ1-5; 9 positions match TRBD1. Germline lookup yields CDR1 MNHEY and CDR2 SVGAGI. After removal of 5 bases from V and 4 bases from J, the junction contained 6 bases not matched to a gene. This CDR3 has 15 amino acids. The CDR3 reads CASSHRQGGNQPQHF. CDR3 in DNA: TGTGCCAGCAGTCACCGACAGGGGGGAAATCAGCCCCAGCATTTT.

The chain joins TRBV3-1 (or the pseudogene TRBV3-2) to TRBJ2-1, with 10 positions matching TRBD1. Germline V gives CDR1 LGHDT, CDR2 YNNKEL (reference sequence). After removal of 6 bases from V and 4 bases from J, the junction contained 9 bases not matched to a gene. This CDR3 is 16 amino acids long. CDR3 amino acids: CASSDRDRGMYNEQFF. In nucleotides, the CDR3 is TGTGCCAGCAGTGACCGGGACAGGGGTATGTACAATGAGCAGTTCTTC.

J is TRBJ1-1 and V is TRBV30; 11 nucleotides line up with TRBD1. The V segment lost 5 bases and the J segment 4 bases; nucleotides outside the gene matches: 9. Germline values: CDR1 GTSNPN, CDR2 SVGIG (reference sequence). The CDR3 runs to 15 residues. The CDR3 bases are TGTGCCTGGGGCAACGTGGGACAGGGGGTCACTGAAGCTTTCTTT. This translates into CAWGNVGQGVTEAFF.

The genes are TRBV14 and TRBJ2-5; maybe TRBD2 (5 bases). The CDR3 extends over 15 amino acids. CDR1 SGHDN and CDR2 FVKESK come from the germline V gene. V was pared by 0 bases and J by 7 bases, with 15 bases between. The CDR3 coding sequence is TGTGCCAGCAGCCAAGATTGGGCGGTCCGGGGGACCCAGTACTTC. Translation gives CASSQDWAVRGTQYF.